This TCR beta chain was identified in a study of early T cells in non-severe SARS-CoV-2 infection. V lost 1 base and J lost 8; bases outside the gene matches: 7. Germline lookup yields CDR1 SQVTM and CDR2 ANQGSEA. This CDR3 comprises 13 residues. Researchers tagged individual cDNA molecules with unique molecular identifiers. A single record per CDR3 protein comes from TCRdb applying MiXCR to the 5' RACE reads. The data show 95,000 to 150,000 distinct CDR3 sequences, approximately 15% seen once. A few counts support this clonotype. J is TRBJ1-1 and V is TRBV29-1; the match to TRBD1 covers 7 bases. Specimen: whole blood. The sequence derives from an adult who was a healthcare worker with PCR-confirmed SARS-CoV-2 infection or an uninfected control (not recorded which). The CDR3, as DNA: TGCAGCGTTGAAGGAAGGGGGCGGACGGAAGCTTTCTTT. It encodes CSVEGRGRTEAFF. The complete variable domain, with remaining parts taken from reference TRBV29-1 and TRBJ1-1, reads SAVISQKPSRDICQRGTSLTIQCQVDSQVTMMFWYRQQPGQSLTLIATANQGSEATYESGFVIDKFPISRPNLTFSTLTVSNMSPEDSSIYLCSVEGRGRTEAFFGQGTRLTVV.